This TCR beta chain stems from a study of vaccination effects on CD4 cells after COVID-19. About the research overall: The second dose preceded post-vaccine samples by a median of 72 days. Study results and limitations: Late post-vaccination, clones induced by infection and those induced by vaccine underwent marked clonal contraction.

Expansion with viral peptide pools was applied to antigen-specific CD4+ T cells by the ViraFEST assay prior to sequencing. Isolating CD4+ T cells followed 9 to 10 days of culture. The person was diagnosed with PCR-confirmed SARS-CoV-2 infection between March and December 2020. Participants each got two BNT162b2 or mRNA-1273 vaccine doses. In the cultures, half the medium was exchanged for IL-2 medium on days 3 and 7. Generated by immunoSEQ multiplex PCR, the TCRdb table keeps only in-frame clones and is missing some. This table holds more than 13,000 clones, roughly 80% found once. This CDR3 spans 16 amino acids. The trim removed 4 bases at V and 2 bases at J, leaving 9 bases unmatched. Germline-derived CDR1 and CDR2 are SNHLY and FYNNEI. Details on this clone: What it binds is not known.

The chain combines TRBV2 with TRBJ2-3; 7 positions agree with TRBD1. This TCR was sampled from a human donor who had a prior SARS-CoV-2 infection. The sequencing used CD4+ T cells from PBMCs cultured with HCoV-NL63 spike peptides, collected after COVID-19 vaccination. The CDR3 DNA is TGTGCCAGCAGTGTGCACAGGGGACCATCCACAGATACGCAGTATTTT. It translates to CASSVHRGPSTDTQYF.